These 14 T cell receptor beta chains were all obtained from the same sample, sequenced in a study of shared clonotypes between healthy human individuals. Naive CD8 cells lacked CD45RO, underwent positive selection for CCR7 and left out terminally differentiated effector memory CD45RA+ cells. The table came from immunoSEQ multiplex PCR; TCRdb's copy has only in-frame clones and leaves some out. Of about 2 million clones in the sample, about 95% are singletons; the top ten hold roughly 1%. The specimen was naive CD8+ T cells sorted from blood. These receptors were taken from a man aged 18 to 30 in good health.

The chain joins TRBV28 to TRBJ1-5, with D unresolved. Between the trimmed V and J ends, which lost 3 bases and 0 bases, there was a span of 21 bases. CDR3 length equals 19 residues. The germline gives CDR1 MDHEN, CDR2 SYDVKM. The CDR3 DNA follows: TGTGCCAGCAGTTTTGGCGTCAGCTCGGTTCGCTATAGCAATCAGCCCCAGCATTTT. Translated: CASSFGVSSVRYSNQPQHF.

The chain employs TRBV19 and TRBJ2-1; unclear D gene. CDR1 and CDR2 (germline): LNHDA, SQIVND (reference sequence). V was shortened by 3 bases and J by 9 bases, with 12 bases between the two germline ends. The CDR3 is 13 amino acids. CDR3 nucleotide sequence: TGTGCCAGTAGTATCTCTCTCTACGGTGAGCAGTTCTTC. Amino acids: CASSISLYGEQFF.

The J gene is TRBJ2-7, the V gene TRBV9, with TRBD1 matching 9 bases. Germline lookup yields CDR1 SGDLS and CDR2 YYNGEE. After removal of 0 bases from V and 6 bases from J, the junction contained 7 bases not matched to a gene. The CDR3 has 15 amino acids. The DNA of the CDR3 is TGTGCCAGCAGCGTAGAGGGGACAGGGTCTAGCGAGCAGTACTTC. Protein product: CASSVEGTGSSEQYF. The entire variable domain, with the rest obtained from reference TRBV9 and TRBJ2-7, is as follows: DSGVTQTPKHLITATGQRVTLRCSPRSGDLSVYWYQQSLDQGLQFLIQYYNGEERAKGNILERFSAQQFPDLHSELNLSSLELGDSALYFCASSVEGTGSSEQYFGPGTRLTVT.

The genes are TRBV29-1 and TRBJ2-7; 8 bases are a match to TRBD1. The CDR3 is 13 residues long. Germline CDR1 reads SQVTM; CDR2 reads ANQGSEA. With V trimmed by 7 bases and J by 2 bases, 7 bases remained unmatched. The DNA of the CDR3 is TGCAGCGCCCAGACAGGGGTGACCTACGAGCAGTACTTC. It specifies CSAQTGVTYEQYF.

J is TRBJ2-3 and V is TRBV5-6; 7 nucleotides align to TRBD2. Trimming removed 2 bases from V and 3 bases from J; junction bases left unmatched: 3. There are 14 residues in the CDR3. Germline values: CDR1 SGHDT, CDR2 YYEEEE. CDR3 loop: CASSLAGRTDTQYF. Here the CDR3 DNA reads TGTGCCAGCAGCTTAGCGGGGCGGACAGATACGCAGTATTTT.

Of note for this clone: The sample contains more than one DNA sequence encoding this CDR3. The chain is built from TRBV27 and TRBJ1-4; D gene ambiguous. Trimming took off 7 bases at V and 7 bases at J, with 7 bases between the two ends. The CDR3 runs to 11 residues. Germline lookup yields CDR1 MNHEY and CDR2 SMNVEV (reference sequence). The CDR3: CASKAGEKLFF. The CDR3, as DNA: TGTGCCAGCAAAGCAGGTGAAAAACTGTTTTTT.

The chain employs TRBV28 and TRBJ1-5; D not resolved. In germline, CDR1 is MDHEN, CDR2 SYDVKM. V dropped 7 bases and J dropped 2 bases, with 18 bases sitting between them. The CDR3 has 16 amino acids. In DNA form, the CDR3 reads TGTGCCAGCACATCGGACGGCAATTACGGCAATCAGCCCCAGCATTTT. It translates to CASTSDGNYGNQPQHF. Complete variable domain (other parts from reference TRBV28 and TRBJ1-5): DVKVTQSSRYLVKRTGEKVFLECVQDMDHENMFWYRQDPGLGLRLIYFSYDVKMKEKGDIPEGYSVSREKKERFSLILESASTNQTSMYLCASTSDGNYGNQPQHFGDGTRLSIL.

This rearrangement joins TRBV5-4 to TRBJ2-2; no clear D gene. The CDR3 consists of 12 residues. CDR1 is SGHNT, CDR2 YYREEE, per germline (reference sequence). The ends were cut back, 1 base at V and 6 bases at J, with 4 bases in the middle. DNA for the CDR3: TGTGCCAGCAGCTTGCCGTCCGGGGAGCTGTTTTTT. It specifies CASSLPSGELFF.

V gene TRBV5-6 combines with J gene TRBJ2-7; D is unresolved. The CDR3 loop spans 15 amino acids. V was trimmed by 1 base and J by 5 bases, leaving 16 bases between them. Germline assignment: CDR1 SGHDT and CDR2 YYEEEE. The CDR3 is CASSLFVGAPDEQYF. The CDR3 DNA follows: TGTGCCAGCAGCTTGTTTGTCGGAGCCCCCGACGAGCAGTACTTC.

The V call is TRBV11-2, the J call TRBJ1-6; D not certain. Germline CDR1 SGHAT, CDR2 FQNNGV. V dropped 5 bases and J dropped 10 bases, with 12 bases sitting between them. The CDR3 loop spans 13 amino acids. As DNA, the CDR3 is TGTGCCAGCAGCACACGGACTCACTCACCCCTCCACTTT. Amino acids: CASSTRTHSPLHF.

CDR3 in amino acids: CASSQEELAWETQYF. CDR3 bases: TGCGCCAGCAGCCAAGAGGAACTAGCCTGGGAGACCCAGTACTTC. This chain links TRBV4-1 with TRBJ2-5; TRBD2 is a possible D gene (6 bases). Germline assignment: CDR1 MGHRA and CDR2 YSYEKL. The germline V and J ends were trimmed by 0 bases and 5 bases, with 13 bases remaining between them. The CDR3 is 15 residues long.

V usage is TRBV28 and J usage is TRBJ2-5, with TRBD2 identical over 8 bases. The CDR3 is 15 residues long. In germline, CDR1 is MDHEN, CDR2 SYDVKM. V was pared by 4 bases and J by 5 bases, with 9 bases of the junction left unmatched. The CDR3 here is CASSSSGGVGETQYF. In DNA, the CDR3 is TGTGCCAGCAGTTCGAGCGGGGGTGTTGGCGAGACCCAGTACTTC.

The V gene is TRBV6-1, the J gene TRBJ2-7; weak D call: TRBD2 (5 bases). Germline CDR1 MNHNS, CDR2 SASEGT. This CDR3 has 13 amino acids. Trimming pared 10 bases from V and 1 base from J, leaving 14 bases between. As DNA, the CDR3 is TGTGCCACCAGCACCGGGATTTCCTACGAGCAGTACTTC. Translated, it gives CATSTGISYEQYF.

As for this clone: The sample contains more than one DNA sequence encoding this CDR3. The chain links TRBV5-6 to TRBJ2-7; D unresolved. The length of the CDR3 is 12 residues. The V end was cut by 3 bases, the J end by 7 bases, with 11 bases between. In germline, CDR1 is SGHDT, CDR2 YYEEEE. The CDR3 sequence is CASSWTVGEQYF. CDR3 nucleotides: TGTGCCAGCAGCTGGACCGTTGGGGAGCAGTACTTC.